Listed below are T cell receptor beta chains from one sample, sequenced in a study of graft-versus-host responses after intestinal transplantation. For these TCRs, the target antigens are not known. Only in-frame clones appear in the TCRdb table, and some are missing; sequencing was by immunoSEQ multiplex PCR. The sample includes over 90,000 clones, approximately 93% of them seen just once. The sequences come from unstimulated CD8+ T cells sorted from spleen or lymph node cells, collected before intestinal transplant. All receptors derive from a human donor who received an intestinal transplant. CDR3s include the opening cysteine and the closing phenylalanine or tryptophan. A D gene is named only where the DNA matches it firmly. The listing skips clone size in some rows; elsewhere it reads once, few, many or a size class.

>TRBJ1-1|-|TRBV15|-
TGTGCCACCAGCAGACCTCGGACAGACCGAAGCTCTGAAGCTTTCTTT
CATSRPRTDRSSEAFF
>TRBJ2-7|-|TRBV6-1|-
TGTGCCAGCAGTGCGCCGGGGACGTACGAGCAGTACTTC
CASSAPGTYEQYF
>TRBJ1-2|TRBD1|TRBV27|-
TGTGCCAGCAGTTTAGCAGGGACAGTAAATGGCTACACCTTC
CASSLAGTVNGYTF
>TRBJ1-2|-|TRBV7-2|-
TGTGCCAGCAGCGTAGGAAGTGCGTATGGCTACACCTTC
CASSVGSAYGYTF
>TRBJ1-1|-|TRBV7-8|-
TGTGCCAGCAGCTTAGAGGGGGGAGGGACTGAAGCTTTCTTT
CASSLEGGGTEAFF
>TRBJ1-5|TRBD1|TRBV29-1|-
TGCAGCGCTGGACAGGACCCTGATCAGCCCCAGCATTTT
CSAGQDPDQPQHF
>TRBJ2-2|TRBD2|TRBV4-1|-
TGCGCCAGCAGCCCCGGACTAGCGGGCAACACCGGGGAGCTGTTTTTT
CASSPGLAGNTGELFF
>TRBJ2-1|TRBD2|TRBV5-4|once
TGTGCCAGCAGCACCGGGACTAGCCCTCAGCATTTGGAGCAGTTCTTC
CASSTGTSPQHLEQFF
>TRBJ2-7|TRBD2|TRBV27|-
TGTGCCAGCAGCCCGGGGGGGGGACCGCAGTACTTC
CASSPGGGPQYF
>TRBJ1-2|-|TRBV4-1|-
TGCGCTACCGGGCCACAAGGCTATGGCTACACCTTC
CATGPQGYGYTF
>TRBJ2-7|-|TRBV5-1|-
TGCGCCAGCAGCTTGGGAGGGAACGACTACGAGCAGTACTTC
CASSLGGNDYEQYF
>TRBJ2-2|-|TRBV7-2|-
TGTGCCAGCAGCTTATTGTGGTCAGTTGAGGACACCGGGGAGCTGTTTTTT
CASSLLWSVEDTGELFF
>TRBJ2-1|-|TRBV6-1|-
TGTGCCAGCAGCCTTGGGCTCGGCAATGAGCAGTTCTTC
CASSLGLGNEQFF
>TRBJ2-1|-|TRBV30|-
TGTGCCTGGAGTACAGGGTACAATGGGCAGTTCTTC
CAWSTGYNGQFF
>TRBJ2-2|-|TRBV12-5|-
TGTGCTAGTGGTTTGCCGAGGGGGGCCGGGGAGCTGTTTTTT
CASGLPRGAGELFF
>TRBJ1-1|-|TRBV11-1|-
TGTGCCAGCAGCCCTGACGTGCGGGACACTGAAGCTTTCTTT
CASSPDVRDTEAFF
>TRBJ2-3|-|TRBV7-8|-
TGTGCCAGCAGCTTTCAACTAGCCGGCACAGATACGCAGTATTTT
CASSFQLAGTDTQYF
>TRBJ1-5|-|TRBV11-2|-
TGTGCCAGCAGCTTGGGGAATTATCAGCCCCAGCATTTT
CASSLGNYQPQHF
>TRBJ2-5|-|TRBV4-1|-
TGCGCCAGCAGCCAGTTCCAAGGGCGGGAGACCCAGTACTTC
CASSQFQGRETQYF
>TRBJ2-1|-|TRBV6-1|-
TGTGCCAGCGTTACGAGCTCCTACAATGAGCAGTTCTTC
CASVTSSYNEQFF
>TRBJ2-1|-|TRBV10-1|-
TGCGCCACCTCCTACGGGGTTGACAATGAGCAGTTCTTC
CATSYGVDNEQFF
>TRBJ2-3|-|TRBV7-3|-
TGTGCCAGCAGCTTAAGGGGGGCCATGTTAGATACGCAGTATTTT
CASSLRGAMLDTQYF
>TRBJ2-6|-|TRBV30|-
TGTGCCTGGGCCCCAGGGTCTGGGGCCAACGTCCTGACTTTC
CAWAPGSGANVLTF
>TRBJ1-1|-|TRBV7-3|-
TGTGCCAGCAGCTTAAGTGGGCCGAACACTGAAGCTTTCTTT
CASSLSGPNTEAFF
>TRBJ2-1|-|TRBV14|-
TGTGCCAGCAGCCAAGATTTGGGGTGGCATGAGCAGTTCTTC
CASSQDLGWHEQFF
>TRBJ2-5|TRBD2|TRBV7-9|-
TGTGCCAGCAGCCTAGCGGGAACTCAAGAGACCCAGTACTTC
CASSLAGTQETQYF
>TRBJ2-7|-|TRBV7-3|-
TGTGCCAGCAGCTCCACAGGGAGCGGCGAGCAGTACTTC
CASSSTGSGEQYF
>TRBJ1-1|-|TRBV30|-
TGTGCCTGGCAGGGGCCCCCGAACACTGAAGCTTTCTTT
CAWQGPPNTEAFF
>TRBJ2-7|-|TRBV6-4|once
TGTGCCAGCAGTGACGGGGACACCTCCTACGAGCAGTACTTC
CASSDGDTSYEQYF
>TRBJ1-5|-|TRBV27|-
TGTGCCAGCAGTTTATCAATAAATCAGCCCCAGCATTTT
CASSLSINQPQHF
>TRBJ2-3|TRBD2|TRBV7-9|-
TGTGCCAGCAGCTTAGGAGCGGGGGAGGTCACAGATACGCAGTATTTT
CASSLGAGEVTDTQYF
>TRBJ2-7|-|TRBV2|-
TGTGCCAGCAGTCCGGAACCGGACGGGACCTACGAGCAATACTTC
CASSPEPDGTYEQYF
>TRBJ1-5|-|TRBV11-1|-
TGTGCCAGCAGCCAAGATAGCAATCAGCCCCAGCATTTT
CASSQDSNQPQHF
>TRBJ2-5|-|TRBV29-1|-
TGCAGCGCTGAAAGACAAGAGACCCAGTACTTC
CSAERQETQYF
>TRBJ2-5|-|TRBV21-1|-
TGTGCCAGCAGCCCACGAGGACAGGCCGTACAAGAGACCCAGTACTTC
CASSPRGQAVQETQYF
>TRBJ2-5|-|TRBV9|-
TGTGCCAGCAGCGTAGAGAGGGAAGAGACCCAGTACTTC
CASSVEREETQYF